The rows below give T cell receptor beta chains drawn from one sample of a study of blood T cell repertoires in COVID-19. TCRdb keeps only in-frame clones here, not all; method: immunoSEQ multiplex PCR. The data contain approximately 97,000 clones, around 87% of them seen just once; the ten biggest clones take up around 20%. The sequenced sample consisted of peripheral blood. The receptors were gathered from a human donor in a cohort sampled during active COVID-19. The CDR3 runs from the conserved cysteine through the conserved F or W. The D gene is left open where the match is weak.

v_call,d_call,cdr3_aa
TRBV9,TRBD2,CASSQTSVNTGELFF
TRBV2,TRBD2,CASTRLAGDLYNEQFF
TRBV18,TRBD1,CASSPSRTGPTDTQYF
TRBV5-1,TRBD1,CASRQGAVSTDTQYF
TRBV12-5,.,CASGNRAKNTEAFF
TRBV12-3/TRBV12-4,.,CASSLGSLGTQYF
TRBV5-8,TRBD2,CASSSSRDYMTDTQYF
TRBV20-1,TRBD2,CSASIAGDSYEQYF
TRBV9,.,CASSVESVRQGTGELFF
TRBV28,.,CASSLIRGEGNTEAFF
TRBV5-1,TRBD1,CASSWTGQEETQYF
TRBV19,TRBD1,CASSIGQGAYEQYF
TRBV6-6,TRBD2,CASSSSSGHSYEQYF
TRBV6-2/TRBV6-3,.,CASSSLSYNEQFF
TRBV13,.,CASSSGGAYWYEAFF
TRBV5-1,.,CASSLARGSTDTQYF
TRBV7-3,.,CASSLMASTDTQYF
TRBV6-5,.,CASRRTTDQPQHF
TRBV6-6,.,CASSYTDSYEQYF
TRBV29-1,.,CSVYRDPTEAFF
TRBV1,.,CTSSQERVNTRGAPFYYNSPLHF
TRBV5-6,.,CASSWTRGNTIYF
TRBV5-5,.,CASSPTPMKTGELFF
TRBV2,.,CAILEHPSSDEQFF
TRBV7-6,.,CASSAPRGNNEQFF
TRBV5-1,.,CASSLAKQGLNTEAFF